The clone carrying this T cell receptor (beta chain) was detected many times. The antigen is unknown. RNA transcripts served as the template for amplifying TCR beta CDR3 regions. TCR CDR3 underwent first-round RT-PCR with the HTBI primer set. TCRdb independently ran MiXCR on the multiplex PCR reads; one entry per CDR3 protein. The sample consists of approximately 300,000 distinct CDR3 sequences, about 15% of them appearing once. Trimming left V 2 bases short and J 5 bases short, with 12 bases between. Germline values: CDR1 MNHEY, CDR2 SVGEGT. The CDR3 runs to 14 residues. The sample comes from a study of T cells in Graves' hyperthyroidism and ophthalmopathy. Notes on the study in general: Blood samples included most of the expanded thyroid clonotypes exceeding 0.001.

Stable disease denoted Graves' hyperthyroidism without ophthalmopathy progression within 18 months. The hyperthyroidism patients had all been newly diagnosed, and their disease duration was under 2 months. Their ages ranged from 18 to 65 years. Investigators excluded patients with uncontrolled infection, other autoimmune disease, pregnancy or lactation. Sequencing used blood. The source of this sequence is a man in his thirties or forties with Graves' hyperthyroidism. V is TRBV6-2 or TRBV6-3 and J is TRBJ2-5; D unresolved. The CDR3 spells CASSYHELRETQYF. Written as DNA, the CDR3 is TGTGCCAGCAGTTACCACGAACTACGGGAGACCCAGTACTTC.